The 30 T cell receptor beta chains listed next were all sequenced from one sample in a study of shared clonotypes between healthy human individuals. CD45RO-negative, CCR7-selected cells formed the naive CD8 fraction, which excluded terminally differentiated effector memory CD45RA+ cells. Using immunoSEQ multiplex PCR, the repertoire was profiled, and TCRdb retains in-frame clones only, with some absent. Of a few million clones listed, 93% are singletons. The sample comprised naive CD8+ T cells from PBMCs. The source of these receptors is a man aged 18 to 29 in good health. Some clones in this sample may be carry-over from other donors' samples.

The chain couples TRBV10-3 to TRBJ2-1; 8 bases line up with TRBD1. V shed 2 bases and J 0 bases; nucleotides not matched to a gene: 6. Germline-derived CDR1 and CDR2 are ENHRY and SYGVKD. The length of the CDR3 is 17 residues. The CDR3 region has the DNA TGTGCCATCAGTGAGAACGTCAGGGGGCCCTCCTACAATGAGCAGTTCTTC. Protein product: CAISENVRGPSYNEQFF.

CDR3 DNA: TGCGCCAGCAGCCAAGATTCCCTGTCCGGGCTAGCGGGGGACAATGAGCAGTTCTTC. It is translated as CASSQDSLSGLAGDNEQFF. The V gene is TRBV4-1, the J gene TRBJ2-1; 10 bases agree with TRBD2. V lost 0 bases to trimming and J lost 5 bases; unmatched junction nucleotides: 13. Germline CDR1 reads MGHRA; CDR2 reads YSYEKL. The CDR3 totals 19 residues.

Details on this clone: Other DNA variants within this sample encode the same CDR3. The gene calls are TRBV6-5 and TRBJ2-7; TRBD1 agrees at 9 bases. The CDR3 totals 16 residues. Trimming removed 0 bases from V and 4 bases from J; junction bases left unmatched: 7. From germline, CDR1 is MNHEY and CDR2 SVGAGI. The CDR3 sequence: CASSYSSGTGIYEQYF. CDR3 DNA: TGTGCCAGCAGTTACTCTTCTGGGACAGGGATATACGAGCAGTACTTC.

The chain employs TRBV19 and TRBJ2-1; TRBD1 or TRBD2 may be the D gene (5 bases each). CDR3 length: 17 amino acids. V lost 3 bases and J 4 bases, leaving 19 bases between the germline ends. Germline lookup yields CDR1 LNHDA and CDR2 SQIVND (reference sequence). The CDR3 nucleotides are TGTGCCAGTAGTATTGAGAGCTCGGGACCATTTTACAATGAGCAGTTCTTC. This gives the protein CASSIESSGPFYNEQFF. Full variable domain (missing parts from reference TRBV19 and TRBJ2-1): DGGITQSPKYLFRKEGQNVTLSCEQNLNHDAMYWYRQDPGQGLRLIYYSQIVNDFQKGDIAEGYSVSREKKESFPLTVTSAQKNPTAFYLCASSIESSGPFYNEQFFGPGTRLTVL.

This clone was observed once. The chain carries TRBV9 and TRBJ2-1; 7 positions agree with TRBD1. The germline V gene has CDR1 SGDLS and CDR2 YYNGEE. There are 16 residues in the CDR3. V was clipped by 3 bases and J by 4 bases; unmatched bases: 10. The CDR3 DNA reads as TGTGCCAGCAGCGGGAGAGTCAGGGGGAATTACAATGAGCAGTTCTTC. Its translation is CASSGRVRGNYNEQFF.

This rearrangement joins TRBV7-9 to TRBJ2-3, with 10 bases identical to TRBD2. J gave up 0 bases and V 5 bases, and 5 bases lay outside the gene matches. The CDR3 runs 16 residues. The germline V gene has CDR1 SEHNR and CDR2 FQNEAQ (reference sequence). In nucleotides, the CDR3 is TGTGCCAGCAGCCCCCAACTAGCGGGAAGCACAGATACGCAGTATTTT. Its protein product is CASSPQLAGSTDTQYF.

The chain uses TRBV30 and TRBJ2-1; no definite D call. Between the trimmed V and J ends, which lost 1 base and 4 bases, there was a span of 5 bases. Germline values: CDR1 GTSNPN, CDR2 SVGIG (reference sequence). CDR3 size: 12 residues. The CDR3 nucleotides are TGTGCCTGGAGTGACGAATACAATGAGCAGTTCTTC. Translation: CAWSDEYNEQFF. Variable domain in full (rest from reference TRBV30 and TRBJ2-1): SQTIHQWPATLVQPVGSPLSLECTVEGTSNPNLYWYRQAAGRGLQLLFYSVGIGQISSEVPQNLSASRPQDRQFILSSKKLLLSDSGFYLCAWSDEYNEQFFGPGTRLTVL.

Comment on this clone: At the DNA level, this CDR3 is encoded by other sequences in the same sample as well. The V and J genes are TRBV5-5 and TRBJ2-7; D unclear. The CDR3 runs 13 residues. The V end lost 0 bases, the J end lost 0 bases, and 4 bases lay between the germline ends. Germline CDR1 reads SGHKS; CDR2 reads YYEKEE (reference sequence). CDR3 residues: CASSLATSYEQYF. In DNA form, the CDR3 reads TGTGCCAGCAGCTTGGCCACCTCCTACGAGCAGTACTTC.

The chain combines TRBV9 with TRBJ2-2; the D gene could be TRBD1 or TRBD2 (7 bases each). Germline CDR1 and CDR2: SGDLS and YYNGEE. The CDR3 extends over 14 amino acids. Trimming took 4 bases from V and 8 from J, leaving 15 bases between them. In nucleotides, the CDR3 is TGTGCCAGCAGCCTCCGACAGGGAGGGGGGGAGCTGTTTTTT. Translated: CASSLRQGGGELFF.

Turning to this clone: This sample includes further DNA sequences coding for the same CDR3. The rearrangement links TRBV7-9 to TRBJ2-3; D unclear. V lost 6 bases, J lost 2 bases, and 9 bases lay in between. Germline CDR1 and CDR2: SEHNR and FQNEAQ (reference sequence). This CDR3 spans 13 amino acids. CDR3 nucleotides: TGTGCCAGCAGACCCGGTCTCACAGATACGCAGTATTTT. This translates into CASRPGLTDTQYF.

This chain links TRBV7-7 with TRBJ2-3; either TRBD1 or TRBD2 may supply D (5 bases each). The CDR3 length is 15 residues. Trimming took off 3 bases at V and 0 bases at J, with 10 bases between the two ends. Germline CDR1 is SSHAT and CDR2 is FNYEAQ (reference sequence). The CDR3 region has the DNA TGTGCCAGCAGCTTGGGGCGGACTAGCACAGATACGCAGTATTTT. Its translation is CASSLGRTSTDTQYF.

The rearrangement uses TRBV4-3 and TRBJ2-7; possibly TRBD1 or TRBD2 for D (6 bases each). This CDR3 has 15 residues. V lost 0 bases, J lost 6 bases, and 15 bases lay in between. Per the germline V gene, CDR1 is LGHNA and CDR2 is YSLEER. CDR3 sequence reads: CASSQEGGLGSEQYF. CDR3 nucleotides: TGCGCCAGCAGCCAAGAAGGGGGGCTGGGATCCGAGCAGTACTTC.

The chain is built from TRBV7-8 and TRBJ2-7; D is possibly TRBD2 (5 bases). CDR3 size: 17 residues. CDR1 is SGHVS, CDR2 FQNEAQ, per germline. V was trimmed by 1 base and J by 5 bases, leaving 21 bases between them. CDR3 loop: CASSLVGLTISGDEQYF. For the CDR3, the DNA is TGTGCCAGCAGCTTAGTTGGACTCACTATATCCGGCGACGAGCAGTACTTC.

This clone was recorded a few times. The CDR3 DNA follows: TGTGCCAGCGGCCTTGGCGGACGGAACACTGAAGCTTTCTTT. Translation: CASGLGGRNTEAFF. V usage is TRBV11-2 and J usage is TRBJ1-1; no clear D. The ends were cut back, 8 bases at V and 1 base at J, with 14 bases in the middle. The CDR3 sequence is 14 residues long. The germline CDR1 and CDR2 sequences are SGHAT and FQNNGV.

The CDR3 spells CASGTDRAQYGYTF. The CDR3 DNA follows: TGTGCCAGCGGGACAGACAGGGCCCAGTATGGCTACACCTTC. The J gene is TRBJ1-2, the V gene TRBV5-4; TRBD1 matches at 7 bases. This CDR3 has 14 residues. Germline V lookup: CDR1 SGHNT, CDR2 YYREEE (reference sequence). Germline trimming cut 7 bases from V and 5 bases from J; bases unmatched to any gene: 11.

This chain joins TRBV27 and TRBJ1-2; D ambiguous. V shed 0 bases and J shed 7 bases, with 12 bases lying between them. Germline CDR1 MNHEY, CDR2 SMNVEV (reference sequence). The CDR3 runs 14 residues. The CDR3 coding sequence is TGTGCCAGCAGTTTATCGGGCGGGGTGGTTGGCTACACCTTC. This encodes CASSLSGGVVGYTF.

In this sample, this clone turned up a few times. The V and J genes are TRBV27 and TRBJ1-1, with D possibly matching TRBD1 (6 bases). The CDR3 has 13 residues. Trimming took 9 bases from V and 7 from J, leaving 18 bases between them. CDR1 MNHEY and CDR2 SMNVEV come from the germline V gene (reference sequence). CDR3 in amino acids: CASSGATMVEAFF. CDR3 coding DNA: TGTGCCAGTTCAGGGGCTACCATGGTTGAAGCTTTCTTT.

This chain joins TRBV6-1 and TRBJ1-5; D might be TRBD1 (5 bases). The germline V and J ends were trimmed by 1 base and 0 bases, with 13 bases remaining between them. Germline assignment: CDR1 MNHNS and CDR2 SASEGT. The CDR3 has 17 residues. CDR3: CASSEVRGKGSNQPQHF. The CDR3 nucleotides are TGTGCCAGCAGTGAAGTCCGGGGGAAAGGTAGCAATCAGCCCCAGCATTTT.

The rearrangement links TRBV11-2 to TRBJ2-7; D perhaps matches TRBD2 (6 bases). V lost 3 bases and J lost 2, with 14 bases in between. Germline CDR1 and CDR2: SGHAT and FQNNGV. The CDR3 extends over 15 amino acids. The CDR3 bases are TGTGCCAGCAGCTTTAGTATCGGGACTGCCTACGAGCAGTACTTC. This translates into CASSFSIGTAYEQYF.

For this clone: Other DNA sequences in this specimen translate into the identical CDR3. The chain joins TRBV19 to TRBJ1-1; D gene uncertain. Trimming left V 8 bases short and J 4 bases short, with 8 bases between. The length of the CDR3 is 11 residues. In germline, CDR1 is LNHDA, CDR2 SQIVND (reference sequence). The CDR3 sequence: CASGLGTEAFF. Here the CDR3 DNA reads TGTGCCAGTGGGTTGGGCACTGAAGCTTTCTTT.

This clone appeared a few times. This chain joins TRBV7-8 and TRBJ2-7; 11 nucleotides match TRBD2. The junction had 21 bases not matched to a gene; V was cut back by 4 bases and J by 7 bases. This CDR3 has 19 amino acids. Looked up from germline, CDR1 is SGHVS and CDR2 is FQNEAQ. CDR3 protein: CASSYQSGTSGSHSKEQYF. The CDR3 DNA sequence: TGTGCCAGCAGCTACCAGTCCGGGACTAGCGGCAGTCACTCGAAGGAGCAGTACTTC.

The sample holds one count of this clone. The V and J genes are TRBV5-8 and TRBJ1-1, with D maybe TRBD1 (5 bases). The V and J ends lost 9 bases and 0 bases respectively, with 21 bases between them. The CDR3 spans 16 residues. CDR1 and CDR2 (germline): SGHTS, YDEGEE. The CDR3 DNA sequence: TGTGCCACCATTTTCCTCTGGGGGGGAATGAACACTGAAGCTTTCTTT. This sequence encodes CATIFLWGGMNTEAFF.

This chain uses TRBV29-1 with TRBJ1-2; no clear D gene. Per the germline V gene, CDR1 is SQVTM and CDR2 is ANQGSEA. The germline V and J ends were trimmed by 3 bases and 0 bases, with 8 bases remaining between them. This CDR3 contains 13 residues. In DNA form, the CDR3 reads TGCAGCGTTGAGAATTCGCCTAACTATGGCTACACCTTC. Its protein product is CSVENSPNYGYTF.

Notes on this clone: This specimen includes other DNA sequences encoding the same CDR3. The V call is TRBV19, the J call TRBJ1-5, with D tentatively TRBD1 (5 bases). V dropped 2 bases and J dropped 7 bases, with 12 bases sitting between them. The CDR3 is 14 residues long. CDR1 is LNHDA, CDR2 SQIVND, per germline (reference sequence). In DNA form, the CDR3 reads TGTGCCAGTAGTATACTCGGTGGGGGACAGCCCCAGCATTTT. It encodes CASSILGGGQPQHF.

The V call is TRBV11-2, the J call TRBJ1-1; 9 positions agree with TRBD1. V dropped 5 bases and J dropped 5; count of bases not matched to a gene: 9. CDR1 and CDR2 from the germline V gene are SGHAT and FQNNGV. The CDR3 contains 15 residues. This chain's CDR3 is CASSPVYRGLTEAFF. DNA of the CDR3: TGTGCCAGCAGCCCCGTTTACAGGGGGCTAACTGAAGCTTTCTTT.

The chain uses TRBV11-3 and TRBJ2-7; D remains ambiguous. The V gene's germline CDR1 is SGHNT and CDR2 YENEEA. Trimming removed 2 bases at V and 3 bases at J, with 14 bases between. The length of the CDR3 is 15 residues. CDR3 residues: CASSLLSQPSYEQYF. The CDR3 bases are TGTGCCAGCAGCTTACTCTCGCAGCCCAGCTACGAGCAGTACTTC. Looking up the rest from reference TRBV11-3 and TRBJ2-7 gives the full variable domain: EAGVVQSPRYKIIEKKQPVAFWCNPISGHNTLYWYLQNLGQGPELLIRYENEEAVDDSQLPKDRFSAERLKGVDSTLKIQPAELGDSAVYLCASSLLSQPSYEQYFGPGTRLTVT.

The chain joins TRBV27 to TRBJ1-2; D ambiguous. The length of the CDR3 is 14 residues. CDR1 and CDR2 (germline): MNHEY, SMNVEV (reference sequence). V was trimmed by 4 bases and J by 6 bases, leaving 15 bases between them. The CDR3 here is CASSSGGGPHGYTF. The CDR3 DNA sequence: TGTGCCAGCAGTTCCGGTGGAGGGCCCCATGGCTACACCTTC.

This chain uses TRBV5-5 with TRBJ1-5; D is undetermined. The CDR3 length is 14 residues. With 0 bases removed from V and 0 bases from J, the gap between germline ends came to 4 bases. CDR1 SGHKS and CDR2 YYEKEE come from the germline V gene (reference sequence). Written as DNA, the CDR3 is TGTGCCAGCAGCTTGGATATTAGCAATCAGCCCCAGCATTTT. This translates into CASSLDISNQPQHF.

The rearrangement joins TRBV29-1 to TRBJ2-7; weak D call: TRBD2 (6 bases). This CDR3 is 14 amino acids long. V lost 6 bases to trimming and J lost 0 bases, with 15 bases between them. Germline V gene data show CDR1 as SQVTM and CDR2 as ANQGSEA. CDR3 in amino acids: CSVAGGEGSYEQYF. The CDR3 bases are TGCAGCGTCGCCGGGGGTGAAGGCTCCTACGAGCAGTACTTC.

This CDR3 is CASSKYKTHDEQFF. The DNA of the CDR3 is TGTGCCAGTAGTAAATATAAGACACACGATGAGCAGTTCTTC. The V call is TRBV19, the J call TRBJ2-1; D not certain. Germline CDR1 and CDR2: LNHDA and SQIVND (reference sequence). The CDR3 is made up of 14 amino acids. Trimming stripped 4 bases from V and 8 bases from J, with 15 bases between.